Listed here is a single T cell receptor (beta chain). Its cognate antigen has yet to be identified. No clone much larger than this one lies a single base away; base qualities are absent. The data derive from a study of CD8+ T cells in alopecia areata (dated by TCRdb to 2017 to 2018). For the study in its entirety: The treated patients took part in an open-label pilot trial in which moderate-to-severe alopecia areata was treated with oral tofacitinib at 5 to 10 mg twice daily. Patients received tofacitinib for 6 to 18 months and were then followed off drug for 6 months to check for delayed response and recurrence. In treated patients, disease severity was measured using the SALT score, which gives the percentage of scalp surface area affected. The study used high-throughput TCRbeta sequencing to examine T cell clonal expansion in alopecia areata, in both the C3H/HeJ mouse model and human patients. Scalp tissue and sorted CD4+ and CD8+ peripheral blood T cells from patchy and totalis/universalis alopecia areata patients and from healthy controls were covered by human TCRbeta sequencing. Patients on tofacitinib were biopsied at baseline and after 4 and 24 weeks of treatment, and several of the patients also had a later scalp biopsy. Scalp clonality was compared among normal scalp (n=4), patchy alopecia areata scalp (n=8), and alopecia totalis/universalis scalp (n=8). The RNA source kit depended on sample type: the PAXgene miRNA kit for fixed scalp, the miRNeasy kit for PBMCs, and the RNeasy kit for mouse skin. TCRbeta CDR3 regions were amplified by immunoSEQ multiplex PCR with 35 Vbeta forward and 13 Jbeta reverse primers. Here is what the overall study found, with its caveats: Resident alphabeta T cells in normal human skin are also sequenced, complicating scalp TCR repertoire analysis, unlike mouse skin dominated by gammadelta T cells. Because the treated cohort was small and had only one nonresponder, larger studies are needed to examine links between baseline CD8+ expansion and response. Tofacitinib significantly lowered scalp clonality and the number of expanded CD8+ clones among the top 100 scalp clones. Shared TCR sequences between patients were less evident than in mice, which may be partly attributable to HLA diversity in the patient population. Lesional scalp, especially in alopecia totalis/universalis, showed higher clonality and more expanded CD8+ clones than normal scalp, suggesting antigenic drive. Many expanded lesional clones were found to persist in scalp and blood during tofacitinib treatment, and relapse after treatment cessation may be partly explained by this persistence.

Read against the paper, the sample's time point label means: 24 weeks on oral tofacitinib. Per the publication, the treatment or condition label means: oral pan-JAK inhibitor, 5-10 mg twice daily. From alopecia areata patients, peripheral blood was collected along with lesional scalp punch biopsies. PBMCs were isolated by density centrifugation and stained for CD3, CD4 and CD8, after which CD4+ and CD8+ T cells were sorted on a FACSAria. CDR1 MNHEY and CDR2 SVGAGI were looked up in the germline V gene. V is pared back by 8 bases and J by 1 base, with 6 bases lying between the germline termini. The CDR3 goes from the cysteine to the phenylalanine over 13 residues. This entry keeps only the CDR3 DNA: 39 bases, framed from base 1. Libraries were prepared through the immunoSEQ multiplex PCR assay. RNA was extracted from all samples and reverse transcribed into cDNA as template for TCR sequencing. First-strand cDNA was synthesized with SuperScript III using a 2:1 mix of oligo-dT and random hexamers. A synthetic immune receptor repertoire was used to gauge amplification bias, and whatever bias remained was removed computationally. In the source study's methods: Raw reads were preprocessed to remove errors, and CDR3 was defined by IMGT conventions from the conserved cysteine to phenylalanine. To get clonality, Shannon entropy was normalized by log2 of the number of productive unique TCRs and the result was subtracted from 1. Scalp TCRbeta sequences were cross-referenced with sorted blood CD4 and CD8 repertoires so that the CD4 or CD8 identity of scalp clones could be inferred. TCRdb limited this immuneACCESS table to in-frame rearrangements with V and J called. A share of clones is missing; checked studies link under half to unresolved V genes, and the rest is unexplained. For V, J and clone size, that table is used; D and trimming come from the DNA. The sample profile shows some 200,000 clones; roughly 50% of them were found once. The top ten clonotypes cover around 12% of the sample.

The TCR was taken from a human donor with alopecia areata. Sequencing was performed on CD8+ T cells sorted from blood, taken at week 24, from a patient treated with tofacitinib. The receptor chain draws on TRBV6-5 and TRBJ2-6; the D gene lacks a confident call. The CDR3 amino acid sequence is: CASGPSGANVLTF. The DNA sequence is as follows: TGTGCCAGCGGACCTTCTGGGGCCAACGTCCTGACTTTC.